This T cell receptor (beta chain) was identified during a study of metastatic and nonmetastatic thyroid tumors. Study-wide points: Within blood and tumor, benign nodules reportedly had significantly lower TCR beta diversity than malignant thyroid tumors did.

This clone showed up just a few times. Its antigen is as yet unknown. Germline is not matched at one junction end, which may reflect a read error. Each patient came to thyroid surgery without any prior treatment (of any kind). TCRdb re-clonotyped the PCR reads via MiXCR. The data show 50,000 to 70,000 clones, about 4% seen once. The length of the CDR3 is 14 residues. The V gene's germline CDR1 is SGHDT and CDR2 YYEEEE. The J gene is TRBJ1-1, the V gene TRBV5-6; D uncertain. The receptor was isolated from a female donor with papillary thyroid cancer or a benign thyroid nodule (not recorded which). Some clones in this sample may be carry-over from other donors' samples. Material for sequencing was blood. The CDR3 is CASSRGRGNAEAFF. In DNA form, the CDR3 reads TGTGCCAGCAGCCGCGGACGTGGGAACGCTGAAGCTTTCTTT.